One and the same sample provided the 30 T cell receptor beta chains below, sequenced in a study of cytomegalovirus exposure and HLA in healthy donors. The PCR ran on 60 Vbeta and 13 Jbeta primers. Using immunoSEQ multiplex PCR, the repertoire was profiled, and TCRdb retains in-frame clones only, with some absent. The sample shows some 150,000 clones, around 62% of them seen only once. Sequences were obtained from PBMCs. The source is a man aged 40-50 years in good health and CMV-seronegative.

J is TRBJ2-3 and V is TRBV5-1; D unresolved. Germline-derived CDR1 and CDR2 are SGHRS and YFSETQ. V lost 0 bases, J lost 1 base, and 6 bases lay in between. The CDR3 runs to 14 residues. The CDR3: CASSLGSGTDTQYF. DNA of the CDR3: TGCGCCAGCAGCTTGGGGTCGGGCACAGATACGCAGTATTTT.

CDR3 sequence reads: CASSQEVAGDQETQYF. The CDR3 bases are TGCGCCAGCAGCCAAGAGGTAGCGGGGGACCAAGAGACCCAGTACTTC. The chain recombines TRBV4-1 with TRBJ2-5; TRBD2 matches 9 bases. CDR3 length: 16 amino acids. Losses at the gene ends were 0 bases for V and 0 bases for J; bases not matched to a gene: 2. In germline, CDR1 is MGHRA, CDR2 YSYEKL.

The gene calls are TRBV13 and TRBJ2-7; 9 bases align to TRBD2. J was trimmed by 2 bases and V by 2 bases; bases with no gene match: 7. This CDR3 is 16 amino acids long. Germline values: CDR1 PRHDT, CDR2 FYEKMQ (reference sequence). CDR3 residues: CASSLQSGRPPYEQYF. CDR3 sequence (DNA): TGTGCCAGCAGCTTACAAAGCGGGAGGCCACCCTACGAGCAGTACTTC.

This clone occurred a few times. The CDR3, as DNA: TGTGCCAGCAGTGGCTACCCCATCTATTCCAGCACAGATACGCAGTATTTT. This sequence encodes CASSGYPIYSSTDTQYF. This sequence joins TRBV6-1 and TRBJ2-3; D unresolved. The CDR3 contains 17 residues. Germline-derived CDR1 and CDR2 are MNHNS and SASEGT. V dropped 4 bases and J dropped 0 bases, with 17 bases sitting between them.

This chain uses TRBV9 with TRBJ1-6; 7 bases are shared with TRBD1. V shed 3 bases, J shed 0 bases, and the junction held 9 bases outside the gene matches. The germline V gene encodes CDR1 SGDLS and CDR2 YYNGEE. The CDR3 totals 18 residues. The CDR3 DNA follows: TGTGCCAGCAGCGAGGGACAGTCAGGAGTCTCCTATAATTCACCCCTCCACTTT. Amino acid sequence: CASSEGQSGVSYNSPLHF.

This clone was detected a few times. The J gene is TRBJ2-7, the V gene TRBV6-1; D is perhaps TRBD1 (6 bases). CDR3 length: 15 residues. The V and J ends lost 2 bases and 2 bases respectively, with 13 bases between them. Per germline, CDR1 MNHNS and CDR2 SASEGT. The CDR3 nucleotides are TGTGCCAGCAGTGAATCCGACAGGCCCACCTACGAGCAGTACTTC. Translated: CASSESDRPTYEQYF.

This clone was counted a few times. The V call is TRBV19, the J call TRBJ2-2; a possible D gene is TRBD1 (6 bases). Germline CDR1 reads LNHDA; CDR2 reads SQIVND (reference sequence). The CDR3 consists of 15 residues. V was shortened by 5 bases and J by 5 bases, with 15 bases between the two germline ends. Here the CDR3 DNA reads TGTGCCAGTAGTCATCCCCGAAGGGGGACCGGGGAGCTGTTTTTT. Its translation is CASSHPRRGTGELFF.

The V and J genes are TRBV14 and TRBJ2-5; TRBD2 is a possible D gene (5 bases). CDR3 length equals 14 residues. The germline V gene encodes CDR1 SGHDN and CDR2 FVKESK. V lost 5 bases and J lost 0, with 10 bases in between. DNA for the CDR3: TGTGCCAGCAGCTCCGGCGGGTACCAAGAGACCCAGTACTTC. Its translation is CASSSGGYQETQYF.

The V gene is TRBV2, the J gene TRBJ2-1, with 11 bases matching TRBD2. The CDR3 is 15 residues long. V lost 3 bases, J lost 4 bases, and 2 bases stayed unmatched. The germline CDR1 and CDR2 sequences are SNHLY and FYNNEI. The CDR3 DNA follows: TGTGCCAGCAGTGACGCTAGCGGGGGGTACAATGAGCAGTTCTTC. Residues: CASSDASGGYNEQFF.

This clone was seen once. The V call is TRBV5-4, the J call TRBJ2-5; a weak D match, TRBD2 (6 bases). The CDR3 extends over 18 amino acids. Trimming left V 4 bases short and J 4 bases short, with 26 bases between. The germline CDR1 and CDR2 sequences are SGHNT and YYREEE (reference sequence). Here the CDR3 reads CASSPGGMPRAAGETQYF. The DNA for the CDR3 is TGTGCCAGCAGCCCCGGGGGTATGCCGAGAGCTGCGGGAGAGACCCAGTACTTC. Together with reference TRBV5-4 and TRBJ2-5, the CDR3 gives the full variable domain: ETGVTQSPTHLIKTRGQQVTLRCSSQSGHNTVSWYQQALGQGPQFIFQYYREEENGRGNFPPRFSGLQFPNYSSELNVNALELDDSALYLCASSPGGMPRAAGETQYFGPGTRLLVL.

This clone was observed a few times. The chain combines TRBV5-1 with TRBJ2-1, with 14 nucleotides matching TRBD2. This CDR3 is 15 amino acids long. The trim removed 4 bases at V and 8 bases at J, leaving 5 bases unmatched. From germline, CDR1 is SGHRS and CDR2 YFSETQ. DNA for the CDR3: TGCGCCAGCAGCCCGGGGACTAGCGGGGGCTATGAGCAGTTCTTC. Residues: CASSPGTSGGYEQFF.

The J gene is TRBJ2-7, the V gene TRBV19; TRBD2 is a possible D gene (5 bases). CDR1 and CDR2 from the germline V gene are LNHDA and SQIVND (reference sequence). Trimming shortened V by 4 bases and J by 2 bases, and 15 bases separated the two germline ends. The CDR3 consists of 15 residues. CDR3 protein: CASSTLGRSAYEQYF. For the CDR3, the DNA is TGTGCCAGTAGTACCCTGGGGAGATCAGCCTACGAGCAGTACTTC.

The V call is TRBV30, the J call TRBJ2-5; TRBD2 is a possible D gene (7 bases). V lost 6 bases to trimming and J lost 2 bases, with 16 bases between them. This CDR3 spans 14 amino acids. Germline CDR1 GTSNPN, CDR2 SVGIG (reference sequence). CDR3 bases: TGTGCCTGCCACCGGGGGGCCGATCAAGAGACCCAGTACTTC. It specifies CACHRGADQETQYF.

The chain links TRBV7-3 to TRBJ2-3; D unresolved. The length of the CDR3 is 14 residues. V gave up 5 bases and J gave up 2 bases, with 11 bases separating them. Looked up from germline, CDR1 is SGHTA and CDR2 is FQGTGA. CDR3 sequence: CASSKQHNTDTQYF. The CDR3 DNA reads TGTGCCAGCAGCAAACAGCATAACACAGATACGCAGTATTTT.

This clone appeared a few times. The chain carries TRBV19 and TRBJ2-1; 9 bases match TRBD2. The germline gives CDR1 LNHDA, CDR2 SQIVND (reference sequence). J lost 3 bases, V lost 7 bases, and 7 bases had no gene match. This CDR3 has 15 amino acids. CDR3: CASNPAGGFYNEQFF. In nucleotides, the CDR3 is TGTGCCAGTAATCCGGCGGGAGGGTTCTACAATGAGCAGTTCTTC.

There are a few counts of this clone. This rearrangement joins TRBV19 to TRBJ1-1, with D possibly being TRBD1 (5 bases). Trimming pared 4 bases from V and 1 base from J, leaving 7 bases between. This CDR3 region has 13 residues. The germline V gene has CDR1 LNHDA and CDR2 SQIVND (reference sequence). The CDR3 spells CASSRQQNTEAFF. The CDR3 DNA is TGTGCCAGTAGTAGACAGCAGAACACTGAAGCTTTCTTT. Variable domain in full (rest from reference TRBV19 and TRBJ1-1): DGGITQSPKYLFRKEGQNVTLSCEQNLNHDAMYWYRQDPGQGLRLIYYSQIVNDFQKGDIAEGYSVSREKKESFPLTVTSAQKNPTAFYLCASSRQQNTEAFFGQGTRLTVV.

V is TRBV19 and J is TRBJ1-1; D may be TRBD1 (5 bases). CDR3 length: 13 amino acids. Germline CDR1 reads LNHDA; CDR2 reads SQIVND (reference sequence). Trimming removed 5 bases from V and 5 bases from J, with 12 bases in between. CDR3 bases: TGTGCCAGTAGTTCCCGACAGAGGACTGAAGCTTTCTTT. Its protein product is CASSSRQRTEAFF. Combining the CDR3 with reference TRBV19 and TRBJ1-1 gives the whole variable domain DGGITQSPKYLFRKEGQNVTLSCEQNLNHDAMYWYRQDPGQGLRLIYYSQIVNDFQKGDIAEGYSVSREKKESFPLTVTSAQKNPTAFYLCASSSRQRTEAFFGQGTRLTVV.

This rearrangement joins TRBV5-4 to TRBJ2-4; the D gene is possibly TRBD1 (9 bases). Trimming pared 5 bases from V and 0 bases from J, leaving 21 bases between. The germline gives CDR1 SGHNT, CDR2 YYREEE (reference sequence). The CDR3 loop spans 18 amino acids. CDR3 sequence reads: CASSSQGAGGLAKNIQYF. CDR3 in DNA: TGTGCCAGCAGTTCACAGGGGGCGGGGGGACTAGCCAAAAACATTCAGTACTTC. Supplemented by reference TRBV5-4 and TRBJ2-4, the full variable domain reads ETGVTQSPTHLIKTRGQQVTLRCSSQSGHNTVSWYQQALGQGPQFIFQYYREEENGRGNFPPRFSGLQFPNYSSELNVNALELDDSALYLCASSSQGAGGLAKNIQYFGAGTRLSVL.

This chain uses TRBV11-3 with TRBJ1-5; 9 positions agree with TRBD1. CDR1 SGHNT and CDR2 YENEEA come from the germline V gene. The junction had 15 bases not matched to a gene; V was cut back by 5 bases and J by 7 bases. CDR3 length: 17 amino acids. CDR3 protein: CASSLGEGQGVAQPQHF. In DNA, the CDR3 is TGTGCCAGCAGCCTAGGGGAGGGACAGGGAGTTGCCCAGCCCCAGCATTTT. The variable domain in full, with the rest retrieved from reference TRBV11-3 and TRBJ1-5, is EAGVVQSPRYKIIEKKQPVAFWCNPISGHNTLYWYLQNLGQGPELLIRYENEEAVDDSQLPKDRFSAERLKGVDSTLKIQPAELGDSAVYLCASSLGEGQGVAQPQHFGDGTRLSIL.

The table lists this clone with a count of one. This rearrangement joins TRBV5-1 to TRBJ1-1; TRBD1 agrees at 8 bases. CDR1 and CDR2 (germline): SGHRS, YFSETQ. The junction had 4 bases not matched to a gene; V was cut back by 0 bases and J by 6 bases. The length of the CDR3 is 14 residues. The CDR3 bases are TGCGCCAGCAGCTTGGTACAGGACAGGGCTGAAGCTTTCTTT. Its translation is CASSLVQDRAEAFF.

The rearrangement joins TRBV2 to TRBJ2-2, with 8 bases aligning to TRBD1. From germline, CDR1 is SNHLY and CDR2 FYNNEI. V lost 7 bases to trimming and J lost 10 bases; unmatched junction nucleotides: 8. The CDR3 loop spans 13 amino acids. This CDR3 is CASTGTGLPELFF. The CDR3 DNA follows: TGTGCCAGCACAGGGACAGGATTGCCGGAGCTGTTTTTT. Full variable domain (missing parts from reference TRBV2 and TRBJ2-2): EPEVTQTPSHQVTQMGQEVILRCVPISNHLYFYWYRQILGQKVEFLVSFYNNEISEKSEIFDDQFSVERPDGSNFTLKIRSTKLEDSAMYFCASTGTGLPELFFGEGSRLTVL.

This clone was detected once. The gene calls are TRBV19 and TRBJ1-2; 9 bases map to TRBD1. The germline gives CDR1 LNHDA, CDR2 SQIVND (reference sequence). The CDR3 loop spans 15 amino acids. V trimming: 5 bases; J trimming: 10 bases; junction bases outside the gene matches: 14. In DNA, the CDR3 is TGTGCCAGTAGTGCCAGAAACAGGGGGCGGATCGACTACACCTTC. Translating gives CASSARNRGRIDYTF.

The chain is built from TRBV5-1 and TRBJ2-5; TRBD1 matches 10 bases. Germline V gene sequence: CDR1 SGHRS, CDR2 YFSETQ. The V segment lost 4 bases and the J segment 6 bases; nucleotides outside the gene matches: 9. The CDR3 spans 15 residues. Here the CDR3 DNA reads TGCGCCAGCAGCCAGGGGACAGGGGATGGGAAGACCCAGTACTTC. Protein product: CASSQGTGDGKTQYF.

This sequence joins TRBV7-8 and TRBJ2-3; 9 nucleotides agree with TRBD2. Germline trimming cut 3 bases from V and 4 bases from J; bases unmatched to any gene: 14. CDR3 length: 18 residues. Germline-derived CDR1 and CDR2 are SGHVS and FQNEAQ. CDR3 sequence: CASSLGWASGTKADTQYF. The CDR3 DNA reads TGTGCCAGCAGCTTGGGGTGGGCTAGCGGGACGAAGGCAGATACGCAGTATTTT.

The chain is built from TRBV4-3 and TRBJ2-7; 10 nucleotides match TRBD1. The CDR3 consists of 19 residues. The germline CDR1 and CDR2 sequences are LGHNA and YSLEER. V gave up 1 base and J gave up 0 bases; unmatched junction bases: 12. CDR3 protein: CASSQAYEPGTGASYEQYF. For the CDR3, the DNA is TGCGCCAGCAGCCAAGCCTATGAACCCGGGACAGGGGCCTCCTACGAGCAGTACTTC.

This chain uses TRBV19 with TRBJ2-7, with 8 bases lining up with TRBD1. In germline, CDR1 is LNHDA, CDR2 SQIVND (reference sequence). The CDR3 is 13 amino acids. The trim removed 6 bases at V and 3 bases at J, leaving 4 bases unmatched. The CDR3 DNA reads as TGTGCCAGTAGCGAAGGACAGGGCTACGAGCAGTACTTC. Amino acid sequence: CASSEGQGYEQYF. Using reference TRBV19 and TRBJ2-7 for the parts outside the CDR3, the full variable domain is DGGITQSPKYLFRKEGQNVTLSCEQNLNHDAMYWYRQDPGQGLRLIYYSQIVNDFQKGDIAEGYSVSREKKESFPLTVTSAQKNPTAFYLCASSEGQGYEQYFGPGTRLTVT.

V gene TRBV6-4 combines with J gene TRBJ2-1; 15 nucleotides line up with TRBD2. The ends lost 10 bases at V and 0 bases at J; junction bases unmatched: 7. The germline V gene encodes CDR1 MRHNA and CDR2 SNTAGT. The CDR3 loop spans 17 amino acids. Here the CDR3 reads CATLGLAGGSSYNEQFF. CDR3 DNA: TGTGCCACCCTGGGACTAGCGGGAGGAAGCTCCTACAATGAGCAGTTCTTC.

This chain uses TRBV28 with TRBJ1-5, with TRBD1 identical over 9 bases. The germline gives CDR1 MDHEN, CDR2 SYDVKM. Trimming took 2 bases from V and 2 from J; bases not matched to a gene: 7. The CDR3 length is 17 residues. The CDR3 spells CASSLTQGAGGNQPQHF. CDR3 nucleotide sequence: TGTGCCAGCAGTTTAACACAGGGGGCAGGGGGCAATCAGCCCCAGCATTTT. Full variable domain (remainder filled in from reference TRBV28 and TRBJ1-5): DVKVTQSSRYLVKRTGEKVFLECVQDMDHENMFWYRQDPGLGLRLIYFSYDVKMKEKGDIPEGYSVSREKKERFSLILESASTNQTSMYLCASSLTQGAGGNQPQHFGDGTRLSIL.

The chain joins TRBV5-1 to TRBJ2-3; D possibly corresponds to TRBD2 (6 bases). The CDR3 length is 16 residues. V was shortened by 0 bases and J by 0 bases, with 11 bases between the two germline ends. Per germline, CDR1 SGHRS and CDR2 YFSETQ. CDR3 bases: TGCGCCAGCAGCTTGGGCGGGGATCCTAGCACAGATACGCAGTATTTT. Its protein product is CASSLGGDPSTDTQYF. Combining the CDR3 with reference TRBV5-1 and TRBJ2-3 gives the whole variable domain KAGVTQTPRYLIKTRGQQVTLSCSPISGHRSVSWYQQTPGQGLQFLFEYFSETQRNKGNFPGRFSGRQFSNSRSEMNVSTLELGDSALYLCASSLGGDPSTDTQYFGPGTRLTVL.

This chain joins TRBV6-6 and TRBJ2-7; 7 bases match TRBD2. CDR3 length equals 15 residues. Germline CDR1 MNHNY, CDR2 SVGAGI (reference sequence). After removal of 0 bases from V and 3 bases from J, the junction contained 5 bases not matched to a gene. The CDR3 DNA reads TGTGCCAGCAGTTACTCCAACCGGGACTACTACGAGCAGTACTTC. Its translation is CASSYSNRDYYEQYF.